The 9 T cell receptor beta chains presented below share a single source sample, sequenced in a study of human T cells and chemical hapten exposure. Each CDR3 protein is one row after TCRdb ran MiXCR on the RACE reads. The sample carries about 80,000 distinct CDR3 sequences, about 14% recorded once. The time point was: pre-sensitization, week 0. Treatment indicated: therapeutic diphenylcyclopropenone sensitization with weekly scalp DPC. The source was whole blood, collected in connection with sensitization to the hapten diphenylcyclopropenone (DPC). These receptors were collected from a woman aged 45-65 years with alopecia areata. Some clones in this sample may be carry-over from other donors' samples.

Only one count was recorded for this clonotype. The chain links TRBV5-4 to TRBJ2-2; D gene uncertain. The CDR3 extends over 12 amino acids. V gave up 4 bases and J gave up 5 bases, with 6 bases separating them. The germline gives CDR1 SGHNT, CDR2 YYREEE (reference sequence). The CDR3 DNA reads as TGTGCCAGCAGCCAAATTACCGGGGAGCTGTTTTTT. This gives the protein CASSQITGELFF.

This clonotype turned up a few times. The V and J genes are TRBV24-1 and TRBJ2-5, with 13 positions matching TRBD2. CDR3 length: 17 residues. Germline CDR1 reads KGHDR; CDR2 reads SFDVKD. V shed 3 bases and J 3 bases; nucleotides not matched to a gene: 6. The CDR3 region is CATSDASGTSGKETQYF. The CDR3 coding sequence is TGTGCCACCAGTGATGCCTCCGGGACTAGCGGGAAAGAGACCCAGTACTTC.

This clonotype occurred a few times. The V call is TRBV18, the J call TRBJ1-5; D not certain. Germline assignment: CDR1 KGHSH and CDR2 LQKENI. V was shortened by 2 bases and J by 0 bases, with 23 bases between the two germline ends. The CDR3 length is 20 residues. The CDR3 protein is CASSPAGVRRSGYSNQPQHF. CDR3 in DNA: TGTGCCAGCTCACCAGCCGGGGTCCGACGCTCCGGATATAGCAATCAGCCCCAGCATTTT.

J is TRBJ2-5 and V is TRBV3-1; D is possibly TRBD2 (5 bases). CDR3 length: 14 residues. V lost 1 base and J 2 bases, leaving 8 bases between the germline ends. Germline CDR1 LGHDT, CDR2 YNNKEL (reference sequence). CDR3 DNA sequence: TGTGCCAGCAGCCAAGGCCAGCGGCAAGAGACCCAGTACTTC. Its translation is CASSQGQRQETQYF.

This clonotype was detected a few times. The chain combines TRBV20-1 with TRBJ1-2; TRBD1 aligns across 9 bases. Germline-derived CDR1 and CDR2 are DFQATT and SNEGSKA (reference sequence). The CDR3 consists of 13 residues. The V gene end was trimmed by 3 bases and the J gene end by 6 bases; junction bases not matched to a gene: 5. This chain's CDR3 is CSASSGTGHGYTF. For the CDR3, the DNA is TGCAGTGCTAGCTCCGGGACAGGGCATGGCTACACCTTC.

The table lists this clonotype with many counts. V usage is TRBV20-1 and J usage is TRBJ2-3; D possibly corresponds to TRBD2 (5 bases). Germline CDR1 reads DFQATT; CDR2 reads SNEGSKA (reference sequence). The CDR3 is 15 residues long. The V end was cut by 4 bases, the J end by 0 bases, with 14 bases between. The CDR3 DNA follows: TGCAGTGCTACGCCGACTATTTCGAGCACAGATACGCAGTATTTT. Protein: CSATPTISSTDTQYF.

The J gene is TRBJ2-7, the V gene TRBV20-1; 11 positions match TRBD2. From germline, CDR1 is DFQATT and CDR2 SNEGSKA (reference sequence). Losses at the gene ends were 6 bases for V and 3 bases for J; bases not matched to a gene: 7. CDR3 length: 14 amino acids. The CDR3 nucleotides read TGCAGTGCCAACCCTAGCGGGAGGAACTACGAGCAGTACTTC. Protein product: CSANPSGRNYEQYF.

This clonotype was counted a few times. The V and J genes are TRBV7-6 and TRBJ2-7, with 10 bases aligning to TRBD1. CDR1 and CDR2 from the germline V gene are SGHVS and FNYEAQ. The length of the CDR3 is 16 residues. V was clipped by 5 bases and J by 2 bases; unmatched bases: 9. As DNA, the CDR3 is TGTGCCAGCAGCCAGGCCAGGACAGGGGGTACCTACGAGCAGTACTTC. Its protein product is CASSQARTGGTYEQYF.

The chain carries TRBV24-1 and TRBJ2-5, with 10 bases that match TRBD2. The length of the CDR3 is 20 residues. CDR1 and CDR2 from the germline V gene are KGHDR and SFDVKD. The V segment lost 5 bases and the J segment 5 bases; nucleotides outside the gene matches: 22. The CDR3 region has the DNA TGTGCCACCAGTGTCCTCTCCCTCTCTAGCGGGAGAAAGTCAGGGGAGACCCAGTACTTC. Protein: CATSVLSLSSGRKSGETQYF.